Listed here are 10 T cell receptor beta chains from one sample, sequenced in a study of T-cell reconstitution after alpha-beta-depleted transplantation in children listed by TCRdb under 2016. Libraries were made using PCR. Instrument on record: Illumina HiSeq 2500. TCR libraries were prepared with molecular barcoding, using unique molecular identifiers to normalize TCRbeta repertoire quantification. TCRdb handled the public reads itself, with Q25 trimming in fastp and clone calling in MiXCR, and kept productive beta chains. Each CDR3 protein appears once, grouped with its most common genes and DNA. The sample records some 200,000 distinct CDR3 sequences, approximately 8.4% of which are singletons. In total, the top ten clones hold roughly 36% of the sample. The treatment or condition tag for this specimen amounts to: allogeneic hematopoietic cell transplantation with graft depleted of TCRalphabeta T cells and CD19 B cells.

Sequences were derived from PBMCs, mostly from graft donor cells, sampled 360 days after TCRalphabeta/CD19-depleted stem cell transplant. These receptors all come from a male patient aged 2 to 10 who had a stem cell transplant for acute myeloid leukemia, so the T cells may come from the graft donor.

The chain couples TRBV29-1 to TRBJ2-1, with TRBD2 matching over 11 bases. The length of the CDR3 is 17 residues. Unmatched junction bases numbered 5, after V lost 1 base and J lost 0 bases. The germline gives CDR1 SQVTM, CDR2 ANQGSEA. The CDR3 DNA sequence: TGCAGCGTTGAAGGGACTAGCGGGCTTCACTCCTACAATGAGCAGTTCTTC. Its protein product is CSVEGTSGLHSYNEQFF.

This clonotype was detected ten times or more. The chain links TRBV6-2 or TRBV6-3 to TRBJ2-5; a weak D match, TRBD1 (5 bases). The CDR3 runs to 15 residues. V was clipped by 6 bases and J by 5 bases, with 19 bases between them. The germline V gene encodes CDR1 MNHEY and CDR2 SVGEGT. CDR3 sequence (DNA): TGTGCCAGCAGACCTTCAGGGCTAGGCTGGGAGACCCAGTACTTC. Translated: CASRPSGLGWETQYF.

This clonotype was picked up a small number of times. V gene TRBV29-1 combines with J gene TRBJ2-5; D is uncertain. Trimming removed 7 bases at V and 5 bases at J, with 20 bases between. The CDR3 consists of 14 residues. Germline loops: CDR1 SQVTM, CDR2 ANQGSEA. CDR3 amino acids: CSANGPITRETQYF. The DNA for the CDR3 is TGCAGCGCCAACGGGCCTATCACGAGGGAGACCCAGTACTTC.

This clonotype was seen many times. The chain couples TRBV29-1 to TRBJ2-1; TRBD2 agrees at 7 bases. CDR3 length equals 15 residues. V shed 1 base and J 5 bases; nucleotides not matched to a gene: 8. Germline V lookup: CDR1 SQVTM, CDR2 ANQGSEA. The CDR3 bases are TGCAGCGTTGAAGCGGAGGTAGCGGGCGACAATGAGCAGTTCTTC. It codes for CSVEAEVAGDNEQFF.

The rearrangement joins TRBV12-3 or TRBV12-4 to TRBJ2-1; 9 nucleotides align to TRBD2. J lost 5 bases, V lost 3 bases, and 8 bases had no gene match. This CDR3 has 16 amino acids. CDR3: CASSFRREGPDNEQFF. CDR3 nucleotide sequence: TGTGCCAGCAGTTTCAGGCGGGAGGGCCCCGACAATGAGCAGTTCTTC.

This clonotype showed up just a few times. The V call is TRBV7-3, the J call TRBJ2-1; TRBD2 agrees at 14 bases. Germline loops: CDR1 SGHTA, CDR2 FQGTGA. V shed 4 bases, J shed 8 bases, and the junction held 4 bases outside the gene matches. The CDR3 has 15 amino acids. The CDR3 reads CASSSTSGRAYEQFF. For the CDR3, the DNA is TGTGCCAGCAGCTCGACTAGCGGGAGGGCCTATGAGCAGTTCTTC.

This clonotype was seen only a few times. The rearrangement uses TRBV5-5 and TRBJ2-3, with TRBD2 identical over 15 bases. V was pared by 5 bases and J by 6 bases, with 10 bases of the junction left unmatched. Germline-derived CDR1 and CDR2 are SGHKS and YYEKEE (reference sequence). This CDR3 comprises 17 residues. Written as DNA, the CDR3 is TGTGCCAGCAGATATCGGACTAGCGGGGGGGTCACCGATACGCAGTATTTT. Protein: CASRYRTSGGVTDTQYF.

V and J are TRBV7-2 and TRBJ2-7; weak D call: TRBD2 (7 bases). Germline V CDR1 and CDR2: SGHTA, FQGNSA. Trimming removed 5 bases at V and 0 bases at J, with 17 bases between. The CDR3 loop spans 16 amino acids. The CDR3 DNA is TGTGCCAGCAGCCCGTTCAGGCGGGGGCCCTCCTACGAGCAGTACTTC. It specifies CASSPFRRGPSYEQYF. Combining the CDR3 with reference TRBV7-2 and TRBJ2-7 gives the whole variable domain GAGVSQSPSNKVTEKGKDVELRCDPISGHTALYWYRQSLGQGLEFLIYFQGNSAPDKSGLPSDRFSAERTGGSVSTLTIQRTQQEDSAVYLCASSPFRRGPSYEQYFGPGTRLTVT.

This clonotype showed up many times. The chain couples TRBV20-1 to TRBJ2-2; weak D call: TRBD2 (6 bases). The CDR3 is 16 amino acids. The V gene's germline CDR1 is DFQATT and CDR2 SNEGSKA (reference sequence). V was cut by 2 bases and J by 5 bases, with 18 bases left in between. The CDR3 bases are TGCAGTGCTAGACTCTCCGGAGGGGCAGGGACCGGGGAGCTGTTTTTT. Residues: CSARLSGGAGTGELFF.

The chain joins TRBV20-1 to TRBJ1-2; TRBD1 is a possible D gene (6 bases). Trimming cost V 3 bases and J 4 bases, with 12 bases left between them. CDR1 and CDR2 (germline): DFQATT, SNEGSKA (reference sequence). The CDR3 has 13 amino acids. For the CDR3, the DNA is TGCAGTGCTAGCCAAGGGGGTCTCTATGGCTACACCTTC. As protein: CSASQGGLYGYTF.